One sample yielded the 12 T cell receptor beta chains listed below, sequenced in a study of CD8 T cells in ankylosing spondylitis (dated by TCRdb to about 2017). General findings and caveats noted by the study authors: Blood from ankylosing spondylitis patients appeared to be characterized by a TCR beta motif composed of eight or nine highly homologous amino acid variants.

Library method: 5' RACE. The sequencer was an Illumina HiSeq 2500. The public reads were reanalyzed by TCRdb: fastp trimming at Q25, MiXCR alignment, in-frame beta chains only. For every CDR3 protein sequence, its rows merge into one entry that carries the most common genes and DNA. Recorded for this sample are fewer than 450,000 distinct CDR3 sequences; under 20% of them occurred a single time. The ten largest clones add up to approximately 0.97% of the sample. No antigen has been identified for these receptors. The sequenced sample consisted of blood, either unsorted or a sorted T cell fraction (not recorded which). Every receptor here comes from a male donor with ankylosing spondylitis.

The V call is TRBV7-6, the J call TRBJ2-6; TRBD1 agrees at 9 bases. V shed 2 bases and J 0 bases; nucleotides not matched to a gene: 5. This CDR3 is 18 amino acids long. From germline, CDR1 is SGHVS and CDR2 FNYEAQ. The CDR3 nucleotides are TGTGCCAGCAGCTTATTGGGACAGGGCCCCTCTGGGGCCAACGTCCTGACTTTC. It is translated as CASSLLGQGPSGANVLTF.

This clonotype was seen a handful of times. The CDR3 sequence is CASSLGGRAGANVLTF. For the CDR3, the DNA is TGTGCCAGCAGTTTGGGCGGGAGGGCTGGGGCCAACGTCCTGACTTTC. V is TRBV12-3 or TRBV12-4 and J is TRBJ2-6; 9 positions agree with TRBD2. The CDR3 extends over 16 amino acids. V lost 3 bases to trimming and J lost 2 bases; unmatched junction nucleotides: 2.

Many counts were recorded for this clonotype. The genes are TRBV20-1 and TRBJ1-1; 7 nucleotides match TRBD1. CDR1 and CDR2 from the germline V gene are DFQATT and SNEGSKA (reference sequence). This CDR3 has 13 amino acids. The CDR3 coding sequence is TGCATGGGCAGGGGGGGGCAGAACACTGAAGCTTTCTTT. Translation: CMGRGGQNTEAFF.

This clonotype was picked up a small number of times. The chain has TRBV7-3 and TRBJ2-1; TRBD2 matches at 11 bases. CDR1 is SGHTA and CDR2 is FQGTGA in the germline V gene. The CDR3 extends over 15 amino acids. After removal of 4 bases from V and 9 bases from J, the junction contained 8 bases not matched to a gene. The DNA of the CDR3 is TGTGCCAGCAGCTCCCTAGCGGGAGGAATGGGTGAGCAGTTCTTC. Protein sequence: CASSSLAGGMGEQFF.

This sequence joins TRBV30 and TRBJ1-3; no reliable D call. CDR3 length equals 13 residues. From germline, CDR1 is GTSNPN and CDR2 SVGIG (reference sequence). V lost 1 base and J lost 4, with 8 bases in between. CDR3 in amino acids: CAWSDPSGNTIYF. CDR3 DNA sequence: TGTGCCTGGAGTGACCCGTCCGGAAACACCATATATTTT.

The chain employs TRBV6-5 and TRBJ2-1; 10 bases agree with TRBD2. With 4 bases clipped from V and 7 bases from J, the junction kept 10 bases outside the gene matches. The length of the CDR3 is 16 residues. In germline, CDR1 is MNHEY, CDR2 SVGAGI. CDR3 DNA: TGTGCCAGCAGTTCTATAGCGGGGGGTACGTTTAATGAGCAGTTCTTC. Protein product: CASSSIAGGTFNEQFF.

This clonotype was counted between two and nine times. CDR3 DNA: TGTGCCAGCACTAGGCCCCCCGCCGGGACTAGCGGGAGGAACACAGATACGCAGTATTTT. Translated, it gives CASTRPPAGTSGRNTDTQYF. The J gene is TRBJ2-3, the V gene TRBV25-1; 15 bases map to TRBD2. With V trimmed by 7 bases and J by 2 bases, 16 bases remained unmatched. Germline V gives CDR1 MGHDK, CDR2 SYGVNS. The CDR3 contains 20 residues.

This clonotype occurred a few times. In DNA, the CDR3 is TGTGCCAGCAGTGTATCAGCCGTCGGTGGCGGGGAGCTGTTTTTT. It encodes CASSVSAVGGGELFF. The V call is TRBV6-1, the J call TRBJ2-2, with unresolved D. Germline CDR1 and CDR2: MNHNS and SASEGT. Between the trimmed V and J ends, which lost 4 bases and 7 bases, there was a span of 16 bases. There are 15 residues in the CDR3.

This clonotype has just a few counts. The chain carries TRBV5-6 and TRBJ2-7; TRBD1 aligns across 8 bases. Per the germline V gene, CDR1 is SGHDT and CDR2 is YYEEEE. The ends lost 1 base at V and 1 base at J; junction bases unmatched: 4. This CDR3 spans 15 amino acids. The CDR3 sequence: CASSLNRGSSYEQYF. The CDR3 region has the DNA TGTGCCAGCAGCTTGAACAGGGGGTCTTCCTACGAGCAGTACTTC.

The chain has TRBV7-2 and TRBJ1-2; the D is unclear. Germline values: CDR1 SGHTA, CDR2 FQGNSA. This CDR3 region has 14 residues. Trimming took 4 bases from V and 0 from J, leaving 9 bases between them. CDR3: CASSSSSPNYGYTF. CDR3 DNA: TGTGCCAGCAGCTCCAGCTCTCCTAACTATGGCTACACCTTC.

This clonotype turned up a few times. The chain is built from TRBV20-1 and TRBJ2-2, with D possibly TRBD1 on 5 matching bases. V gave up 0 bases and J gave up 8 bases, with 13 bases separating them. CDR1 and CDR2 (germline): DFQATT, SNEGSKA (reference sequence). The CDR3 covers 14 residues. CDR3 in amino acids: CSARDRQGKGELFF. CDR3 DNA: TGCAGTGCTAGAGATAGGCAGGGCAAGGGGGAGCTGTTTTTT.

The V and J genes are TRBV11-2 and TRBJ2-1, with D hard to call. Trimming removed 0 bases from V and 2 bases from J, with 17 bases in between. Germline CDR1 SGHAT, CDR2 FQNNGV. The CDR3 consists of 18 residues. The CDR3 region is CASSLDGLLRAAYNEQFF. CDR3 DNA sequence: TGTGCCAGCAGCTTAGATGGGCTACTACGGGCAGCCTACAATGAGCAGTTCTTC.